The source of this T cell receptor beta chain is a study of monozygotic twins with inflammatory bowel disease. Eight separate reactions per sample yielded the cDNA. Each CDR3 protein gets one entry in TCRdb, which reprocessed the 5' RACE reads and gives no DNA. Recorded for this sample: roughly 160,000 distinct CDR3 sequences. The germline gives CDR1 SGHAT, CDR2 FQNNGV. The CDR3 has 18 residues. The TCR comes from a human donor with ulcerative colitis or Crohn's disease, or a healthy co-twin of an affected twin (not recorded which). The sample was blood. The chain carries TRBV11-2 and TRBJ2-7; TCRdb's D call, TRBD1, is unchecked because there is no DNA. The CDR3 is CASSFPIKTGQFSYEQYF.